The source of this TCR beta chain is a study of blood T cell repertoires in COVID-19. Study background: Material from acute and convalescent COVID-19 was sourced from the United States, Italy and Spain.

The method was immunoSEQ multiplex PCR; TCRdb's version includes in-frame clones alone and lacks a portion of them. The sample lists a few hundred thousand clones; approximately 83% were seen once. Participants had their cohort set by participant-reported clinical history. Recovered Cohort 3 donors showed two negative PCRs, clearance, or symptom resolution. The receptor's source is a man between 25 and 39 years old who had recovered from COVID-19. The sequenced sample was PBMCs or T cells enriched from blood (not recorded which).

CDR3 in DNA: TGCGCCAGCAGCCACCAGGGGGTAAACACTGAAGCTTTCTTT. It encodes CASSHQGVNTEAFF. J is TRBJ1-1 and V is TRBV4-1; 7 bases match TRBD1. The CDR3 runs 14 residues. Trimming removed 3 bases from V and 2 bases from J; junction bases left unmatched: 3. Germline CDR1 is MGHRA and CDR2 is YSYEKL.